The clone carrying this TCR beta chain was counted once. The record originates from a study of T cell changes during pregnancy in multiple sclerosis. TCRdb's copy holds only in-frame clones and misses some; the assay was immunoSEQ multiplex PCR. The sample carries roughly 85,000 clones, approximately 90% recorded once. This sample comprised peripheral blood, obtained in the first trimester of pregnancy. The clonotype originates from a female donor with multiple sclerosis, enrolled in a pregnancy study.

The CDR3 region has the DNA TGTGCCAGCACCAAGTCCGGTCTGGAGAAAGATACGCAGTATTTT. Amino acid sequence: CASTKSGLEKDTQYF. The rearrangement joins TRBV6-5 to TRBJ2-3; no firm D call. The CDR3 consists of 15 residues. Trimming removed 7 bases from V and 5 bases from J, with 19 bases in between. CDR1 and CDR2 from the germline V gene are MNHEY and SVGAGI.